This record concerns one T cell receptor beta chain sequence. What it binds is not known. TCR beta CDR3 regions were amplified from RNA transcripts. HTBI primers were the set used in a first-round RT-PCR of the TCR CDR3. Each CDR3 protein is one row after TCRdb ran MiXCR on the multiplex PCR reads. The sample carries approximately 400,000 distinct CDR3 sequences, under 15% recorded once. The CDR3 spans 15 residues. Trimming took 1 base from V and 3 from J, leaving 13 bases between them. From germline, CDR1 is WNHNN and CDR2 SYGVQD (reference sequence). This specimen comes from a study of T cells in Graves' hyperthyroidism and ophthalmopathy. Study information: Peripheral blood was taken when the disease was first diagnosed, before any treatment began.

Study results and limitations: The model identified upcoming ophthalmopathy a median 6.5 months ahead of onset.

The definition of stable Graves' hyperthyroidism was no ophthalmopathy progression within 18 months. Diagnosis of hyperthyroidism was new in patients aged 18 to 65, and its duration was under 2 months. This TCR was sampled from a woman aged 30 to 39 with Graves' hyperthyroidism. The V call is TRBV10-1, the J call TRBJ2-7; D may be TRBD2 (5 bases). Sequencing was carried out using blood. The CDR3 loop reads CASSEFGESSYEQYF. Here the CDR3 DNA reads TGCGCCAGCAGTGAGTTTGGGGAGAGTAGCTACGAGCAGTACTTC.